These T cell receptor beta chains were read from a single sample in a study of T cell responses to AZD1222 COVID-19 vaccine. Here immunoSEQ multiplex PCR was the method, and the copy in TCRdb shows in-frame clones only, minus some. The sample lists about 150,000 clones; about 92% were seen once. The sample was peripheral blood, taken 28 days after the second AZD1222 dose. These receptors originate from an adult who received the AZD1222 COVID-19 vaccine. CDR3s include the opening cysteine and the closing phenylalanine or tryptophan. The D gene is left open where the match is weak. Clone size is given for some rows only: seen once, a few or many times, or a class if the clone is expanded.

TRBV28	TRBJ1-2	.	.	TGTGCCAGCAGTCCCCGGGGCACCTGGGACTATGGCTACACCTTC	CASSPRGTWDYGYTF
TRBV24-1	TRBJ1-2	TRBD1	.	TGTGCCACCAGTATGACAGGGGGCCCGCGTGGCTACACCTTC	CATSMTGGPRGYTF
TRBV4-3	TRBJ1-6	.	.	TGCGCCAGCAGCCAAGAACTCAGGGGTAATTCACCCCTCCACTTT	CASSQELRGNSPLHF
TRBV18	TRBJ1-1	.	many	TGTGCCAGCTCACCACCCATGGTGCGTGAAGCTTTCTTT	CASSPPMVREAFF
TRBV9	TRBJ2-1	TRBD2	.	TGTGCCAGCAGCGTAGTTCCAGCGGGGGGGCCGGGTGAGCAGTTCTTC	CASSVVPAGGPGEQFF
TRBV2	TRBJ2-2	TRBD2	.	TGTGCCAGCAGTCTCCGGGGAGCGGGAGAGGCCACCGGGGAGCTGTTTTTT	CASSLRGAGEATGELFF
TRBV28	TRBJ2-7	TRBD1	.	TGTGCCAGCAGTTCACACAGGGGGCGCGGGTACGAGCAGTACTTC	CASSSHRGRGYEQYF
TRBV11-2	TRBJ1-2	TRBD1	.	TGTGCCAGCAGTTATGACAGGGCAGATGGCTACACCTTC	CASSYDRADGYTF
TRBV19	TRBJ2-7	.	.	TGTGCCAGTAGTATGGGGCCCGGGACCTACGAGCAGTACTTC	CASSMGPGTYEQYF
TRBV24-1	TRBJ1-2	TRBD1	.	TGTGCCACCAGTGATACCGGGACAGGGAACTATGGCTACACCTTC	CATSDTGTGNYGYTF
TRBV7-2	TRBJ2-7	.	.	TGTGCCAGCAGCATAAGGACGTCTGGCCGTGACTACGAGCAGTACTTC	CASSIRTSGRDYEQYF
TRBV7-2	TRBJ1-5	.	once	TGTGCCAGCAGCTTACAGGAACATCAGCCCCAGCATTTT	CASSLQEHQPQHF
TRBV5-5	TRBJ1-2	.	.	TGTGCCAGCAGGACCTTAGGCTTGGGGGGTTCTCCTAACTATGGCTACACCTTC	CASRTLGLGGSPNYGYTF
TRBV5-1	TRBJ2-5	TRBD2	.	TGCGCCAGCAGCGGGACTAGCGGGGGACTTCAAGAGACCCAGTACTTC	CASSGTSGGLQETQYF
TRBV7-2	TRBJ1-3	TRBD1	once	TGTGCCAGCAGCCGGGACAGGCAAAACACCATATATTTT	CASSRDRQNTIYF
TRBV6-2/TRBV6-3	TRBJ1-2	TRBD1	.	TGTGCCAGCAGTTACTCCCCGACAGGGGTGTATGGCTACACCTTC	CASSYSPTGVYGYTF
TRBV20-1	TRBJ1-6	TRBD1	.	TGCAGTGCTACTGACAGGGTAGAGTCCTATAATTCACCCCTCCACTTT	CSATDRVESYNSPLHF
TRBV29-1	TRBJ2-1	TRBD1	.	TGCAGCGCTGTTGGGACAGGGTACAATGAGCAGTTCTTC	CSAVGTGYNEQFF
TRBV7-2	TRBJ1-1	.	few	TGTGCCAGCAGCTTCGGGATCACGGAAGCTTTCTTT	CASSFGITEAFF
TRBV7-2	TRBJ1-3	.	.	TGTGCCAGCAGCTTAGAGGGTGGCTCTGGAAACACCATATATTTT	CASSLEGGSGNTIYF
TRBV30	TRBJ2-3	TRBD2	.	TGTGCCTGGAGTGTACTGCGGGGGGCCTCGACGCAGTATTTT	CAWSVLRGASTQYF
TRBV19	TRBJ2-3	.	once	TGTGCCAGTAGTAGTCTGGCGGGTACAGATACGCAGTATTTT	CASSSLAGTDTQYF
TRBV7-2	TRBJ2-5	TRBD2	.	TGTGCCAGCAGCTTAGGCTCGGGACTAGCCCCTAGGGCAAAGACCCAGTACTTC	CASSLGSGLAPRAKTQYF
TRBV11-2	TRBJ1-2	.	once	TGTGCCAGCAGCTCCTCTACAAGGGCTAACTATGGCTACACCTTC	CASSSSTRANYGYTF
TRBV3-1/TRBV3-2	TRBJ2-7	TRBD2	.	TGTGCCAGCAGCCCAGTAGCGGGAGGAACCTACGAGCAGTACTTC	CASSPVAGGTYEQYF
TRBV25-1	TRBJ1-4	.	.	TGTGCCAGCAGTGAATTCGTAGGGAAACTGTTTTTT	CASSEFVGKLFF
TRBV7-9	TRBJ1-1	TRBD1	.	TGTGCCAGCAGTTCAGCGGGACAGGGTACCACTGAAGCTTTCTTT	CASSSAGQGTTEAFF
TRBV6-2/TRBV6-3	TRBJ1-5	.	.	TGTGCCAGCAGTTCTAGTACAGGGCTCGGCAATCAGCCCCAGCATTTT	CASSSSTGLGNQPQHF
TRBV7-3	TRBJ2-3	.	once	TGTGCCAGCAGCTTCCGCGGAACTAGCACAGATACGCAGTATTTT	CASSFRGTSTDTQYF
TRBV19	TRBJ1-1	.	few	TGTGCCAGTAGTACCCCAGGGAACACTGAAGCTTTCTTT	CASSTPGNTEAFF
TRBV21-1	TRBJ1-4	.	.	TGTGCCAGCAGCAATGAAAAACTGTTTTTT	CASSNEKLFF
TRBV4-2	TRBJ1-6	.	.	TGTGCCAGCAGCCTCGAAGGACGGCCGAGCTCCTATAATTCACCCCTCCACTTT	CASSLEGRPSSYNSPLHF
TRBV5-1	TRBJ2-5	TRBD1	.	TGCGCCAGCAGCTCACTTCCGGGACAGGGAGAGGAGACCCAGTACTTC	CASSSLPGQGEETQYF
TRBV7-8	TRBJ1-2	.	.	TGTGCCAGCAGCTTAGGGAGGTCCGTTCTATCCTACACCTTC	CASSLGRSVLSYTF
TRBV18	TRBJ1-1	.	.	TGTGCCAGCTCACCGCCGCAAGGCACTGAAGCTTTCTTT	CASSPPQGTEAFF
TRBV28	TRBJ1-2	TRBD1	.	TGTGCCAGCAGATCCACAGGGGGCTGGTATGGCTACACCTTC	CASRSTGGWYGYTF
TRBV19	TRBJ2-2	.	.	TGTGCCAGTTGGGTCGGGGGAGGAAGCGGGGAGCTGTTTTTT	CASWVGGGSGELFF
TRBV6-5	TRBJ1-5	.	.	TGTGCCAGCAGTTTGGAGTATAGCAATCAGCCCCAGCATTTT	CASSLEYSNQPQHF
TRBV7-6	TRBJ2-2	TRBD2	.	TGTGCCAGCAGCCCATCACTAGCGGGAGGGAAGAACACCGGGGAGCTGTTTTTT	CASSPSLAGGKNTGELFF
TRBV11-2	TRBJ2-1	.	.	TGTGCCAGCAGCTTATCCGGGACGAACAATGAGCAGTTCTTC	CASSLSGTNNEQFF
TRBV3-1/TRBV3-2	TRBJ1-2	.	.	TGTGCCAGCAGCCCGACACAGGGCCTCTATGGCTACACCTTC	CASSPTQGLYGYTF
TRBV28	TRBJ1-2	.	.	TGTGCCAGCAGTTTCGGGACCGTCGGATGGGACTTC	CASSFGTVGWDF
TRBV19	TRBJ1-2	.	.	TGTGCCAGTAGTGCCGGGATTAACTATGGCTACACCTTC	CASSAGINYGYTF
TRBV6-5	TRBJ2-4	.	.	TGTGCCCCCAGGAGGTGGGGTGGGAGTAACATTCAGTACTTC	CAPRRWGGSNIQYF
TRBV6-6	TRBJ2-5	TRBD1	.	TGTGCCAGCAGTTATCTCGGACAGGGGAGCGAGACCCAGTACTTC	CASSYLGQGSETQYF
TRBV5-3	TRBJ2-1	.	.	TGTGCCAGAAGCTTGGCACGCTACAATGAGCAGTTCTTC	CARSLARYNEQFF
TRBV30	TRBJ2-7	.	few	TGTGCCTGGAGTTATCGGTTTAGTTCCTACGAGCAGTACTTC	CAWSYRFSSYEQYF
TRBV7-2	TRBJ2-5	TRBD2	.	TGTGCCAGCAGCTTCACTAGCGGGGGGTTAAAGACCCAGTACTTC	CASSFTSGGLKTQYF
TRBV5-1	TRBJ1-1	TRBD1	few	TGCGCCAGCAGCTTGGAGACAGGGAAAGTGGCGGCTTTCTTT	CASSLETGKVAAFF
TRBV7-8	TRBJ1-1	.	.	TGTGCCAGCGGTAGGGGCGCTGAAGCTTTCTTT	CASGRGAEAFF
TRBV5-1	TRBJ2-1	TRBD2	once	TGCGCCAGCAGCTTGCCCGGGACTAGCCTCAATGAGCAGTTCTTC	CASSLPGTSLNEQFF
TRBV9	TRBJ2-3	.	.	TGTGCCAGCAGCGATCGGCGTGGTGGGGGTTTCAGAGATACGCAGTATTTT	CASSDRRGGGFRDTQYF